This T cell receptor beta chain originates from a study of OX40 agonist ivuxolimab in advanced cancers. Patients with a history of autoimmune disease or on systemic immunosuppression were excluded. On cycle 4 day 1 and cycle 7 day 1, as well as at baseline, blood was sampled. Profiled with immunoSEQ multiplex PCR; TCRdb holds only in-frame clones, not every one. Of around 84,000 clones listed, roughly 83% are singletons. The CDR3 covers 16 residues. Germline V gene data show CDR1 as LGHNA and CDR2 as YNFKEQ. V dropped 0 bases and J dropped 2; count of bases not matched to a gene: 3. V is TRBV4-2 and J is TRBJ1-3; 8 bases fit TRBD1. This TCR derives from an adult with an advanced solid tumor such as melanoma, head and neck, liver or kidney cancer. Sequencing was performed on CD4+ or CD8+ T cells sorted from blood, taken in a trial of the OX40 agonist ivuxolimab. Written as DNA, the CDR3 is TGTGCCAGCAGCCAAGATCGACAGGGGACTGGAAACACCATATATTTT. Translation: CASSQDRQGTGNTIYF.